These 8 T cell receptor beta chains were all obtained from the same sample, sequenced in a study of identical twins. Via MiXCR, TCRdb re-called the 5' RACE reads, giving one row per CDR3 protein. The sample lists under 250,000 distinct CDR3 sequences, about 7.5% occurring once. This sample also appeared in a second study, on yellow fever vaccine responses in identical twins.

The sequencing sample was made of memory (CD45RO+) T cells sorted from blood. These receptors were taken from a woman aged 18-29 years in good health.

The chain joins TRBV30 to TRBJ2-3, with unresolved D. Germline CDR1 GTSNPN, CDR2 SVGIG (reference sequence). This CDR3 has 13 residues. Trimming pared 3 bases from V and 0 bases from J, leaving 7 bases between. The CDR3 region has the DNA TGTGCCTGGAGCAGGCCGAGCACAGATACGCAGTATTTT. Protein product: CAWSRPSTDTQYF.

This clonotype was seen only a few times. The rearrangement uses TRBV7-9 and TRBJ1-3; D is perhaps TRBD1 (5 bases). The germline CDR1 and CDR2 sequences are SEHNR and FQNEAQ (reference sequence). V gave up 5 bases and J gave up 1 base, with 9 bases separating them. This CDR3 contains 14 residues. CDR3 in amino acids: CASSQGTSGNTIYF. CDR3 sequence (DNA): TGTGCCAGCAGCCAAGGGACGTCTGGAAACACCATATATTTT.

This clonotype has a count of ten or more. This rearrangement joins TRBV5-1 to TRBJ1-4; no clear D gene. Looked up from germline, CDR1 is SGHRS and CDR2 is YFSETQ. This CDR3 has 15 residues. V lost 4 bases and J lost 4, with 14 bases in between. The CDR3 DNA sequence: TGCGCCAGCAGCCAAACGTCAGGAAATAATGAAAAACTGTTTTTT. Residues: CASSQTSGNNEKLFF.

In this sample, this clonotype turned up a few times. V and J are TRBV6-5 and TRBJ2-7, with 8 nucleotides matching TRBD1. There are 14 residues in the CDR3. J was trimmed by 3 bases and V by 0 bases; bases with no gene match: 1. Germline V gene lookup returns CDR1 MNHEY and CDR2 SVGAGI. This CDR3 reads CASSYSGTGYEQYF. CDR3 DNA: TGTGCCAGCAGTTACTCCGGGACAGGCTACGAGCAGTACTTC.

This clonotype was detected ten times or more. This chain connects TRBV20-1 to TRBJ2-5, with 9 bases matching TRBD1. The CDR3 loop spans 15 amino acids. Germline CDR1 reads DFQATT; CDR2 reads SNEGSKA (reference sequence). The V and J ends lost 3 bases and 3 bases, in that order; junction bases with no gene match: 8. The CDR3 region is CSARRDREREETQYF. CDR3 DNA sequence: TGCAGTGCTAGGCGGGACAGGGAGAGGGAAGAGACCCAGTACTTC.

This chain connects TRBV7-9 to TRBJ2-1; D gene unclear. CDR3 length: 15 residues. With 5 bases removed from V and 4 bases from J, the gap between germline ends came to 15 bases. Germline CDR1 is SEHNR and CDR2 is FQNEAQ (reference sequence). CDR3 residues: CASSPPADRYNEQFF. The DNA for the CDR3 is TGTGCCAGCAGCCCCCCGGCGGACCGATACAATGAGCAGTTCTTC.

The chain's CDR3 is CASSQDVGGPSYGYTF. The CDR3 nucleotides read TGTGCCAGCAGCCAAGACGTTGGGGGACCGTCGTATGGCTACACCTTC. The chain joins TRBV4-2 to TRBJ1-2; perhaps TRBD1 as D (5 bases). The CDR3 length is 16 residues. Trimming stripped 0 bases from V and 5 bases from J, with 16 bases between. Germline loops: CDR1 LGHNA, CDR2 YNFKEQ.

This clonotype was recorded a few times. V usage is TRBV5-6 and J usage is TRBJ2-2; 11 nucleotides line up with TRBD1. This CDR3 contains 16 residues. The trim removed 4 bases at V and 3 bases at J, leaving 5 bases unmatched. From germline, CDR1 is SGHDT and CDR2 YYEEEE. For the CDR3, the DNA is TGTGCCAGCAGCCCACCGGGACAGGGGGACACCGGGGAGCTGTTTTTT. Translation: CASSPPGQGDTGELFF.